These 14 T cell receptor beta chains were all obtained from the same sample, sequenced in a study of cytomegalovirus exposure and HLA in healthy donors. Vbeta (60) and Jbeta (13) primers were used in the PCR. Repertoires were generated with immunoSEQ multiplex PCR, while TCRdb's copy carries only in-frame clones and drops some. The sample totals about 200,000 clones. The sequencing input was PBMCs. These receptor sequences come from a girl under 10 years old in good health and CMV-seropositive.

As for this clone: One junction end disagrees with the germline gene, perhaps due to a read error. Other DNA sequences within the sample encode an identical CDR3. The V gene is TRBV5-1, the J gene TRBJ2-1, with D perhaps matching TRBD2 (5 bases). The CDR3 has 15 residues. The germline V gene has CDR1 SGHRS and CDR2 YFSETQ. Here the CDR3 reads CASSLLGAVHNEQFF. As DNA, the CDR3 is TGCGCCAGTAGCTTGCTGGGAGCAGTCCACAATGAGCAGTTCTTC.

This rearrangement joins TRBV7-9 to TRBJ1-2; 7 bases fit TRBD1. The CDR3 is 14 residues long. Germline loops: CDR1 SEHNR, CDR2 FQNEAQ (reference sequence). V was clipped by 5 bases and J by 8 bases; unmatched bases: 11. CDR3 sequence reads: CASSISLQGHGYTF. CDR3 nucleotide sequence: TGTGCCAGCAGCATAAGCTTACAGGGGCACGGCTACACCTTC.

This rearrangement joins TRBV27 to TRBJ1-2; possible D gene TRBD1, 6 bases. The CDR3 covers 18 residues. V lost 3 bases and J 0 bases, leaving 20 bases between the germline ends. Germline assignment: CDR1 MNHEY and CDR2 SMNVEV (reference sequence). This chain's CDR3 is CASSFAPDSLDTNYGYTF. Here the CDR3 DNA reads TGTGCCAGCAGTTTTGCCCCGGACAGTCTAGACACTAACTATGGCTACACCTTC.

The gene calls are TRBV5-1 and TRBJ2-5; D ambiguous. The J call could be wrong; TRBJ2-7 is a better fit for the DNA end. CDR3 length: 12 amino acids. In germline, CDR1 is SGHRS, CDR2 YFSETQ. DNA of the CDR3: TGCGCCAGCAGCTTGGGGGCATACGAGCAGTACTTC. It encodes CASSLGAYEQYF.

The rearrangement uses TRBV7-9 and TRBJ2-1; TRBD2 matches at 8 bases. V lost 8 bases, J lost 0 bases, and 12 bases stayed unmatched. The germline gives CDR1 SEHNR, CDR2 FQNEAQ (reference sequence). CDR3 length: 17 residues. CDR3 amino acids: CASLTPSGGISYNEQFF. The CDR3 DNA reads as TGTGCCAGCCTCACCCCGAGCGGGGGTATCTCCTACAATGAGCAGTTCTTC.

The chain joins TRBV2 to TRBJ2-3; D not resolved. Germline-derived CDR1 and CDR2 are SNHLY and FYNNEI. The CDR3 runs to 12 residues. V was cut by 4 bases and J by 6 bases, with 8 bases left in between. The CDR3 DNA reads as TGTGCCAGCAGTGGGTACGGGGATACGCAGTATTTT. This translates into CASSGYGDTQYF.

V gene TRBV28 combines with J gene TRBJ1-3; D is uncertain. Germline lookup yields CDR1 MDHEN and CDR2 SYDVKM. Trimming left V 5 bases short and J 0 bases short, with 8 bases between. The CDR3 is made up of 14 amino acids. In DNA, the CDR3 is TGTGCCAGCAGTGGTTTAGACTCTGGAAACACCATATATTTT. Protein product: CASSGLDSGNTIYF.

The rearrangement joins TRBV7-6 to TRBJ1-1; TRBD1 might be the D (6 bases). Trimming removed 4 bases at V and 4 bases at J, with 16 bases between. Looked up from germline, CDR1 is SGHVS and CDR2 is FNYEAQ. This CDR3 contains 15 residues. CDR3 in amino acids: CASSSKDSLLTEAFF. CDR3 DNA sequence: TGTGCCAGCAGCTCCAAGGACAGTTTACTCACTGAAGCTTTCTTT.

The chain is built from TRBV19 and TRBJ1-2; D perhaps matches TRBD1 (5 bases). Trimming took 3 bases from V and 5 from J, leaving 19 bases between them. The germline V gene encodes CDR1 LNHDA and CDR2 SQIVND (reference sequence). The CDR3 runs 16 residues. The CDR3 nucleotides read TGTGCCAGTAGTATTGACAGACCCCCTACCTCGTATGGCTACACCTTC. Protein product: CASSIDRPPTSYGYTF.

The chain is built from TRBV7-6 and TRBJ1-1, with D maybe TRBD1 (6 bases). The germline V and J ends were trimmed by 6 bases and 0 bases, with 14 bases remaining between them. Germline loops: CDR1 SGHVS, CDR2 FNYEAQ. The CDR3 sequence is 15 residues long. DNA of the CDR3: TGTGCCAGCAGTCCTGCAGGGGTTATGAACACTGAAGCTTTCTTT. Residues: CASSPAGVMNTEAFF.

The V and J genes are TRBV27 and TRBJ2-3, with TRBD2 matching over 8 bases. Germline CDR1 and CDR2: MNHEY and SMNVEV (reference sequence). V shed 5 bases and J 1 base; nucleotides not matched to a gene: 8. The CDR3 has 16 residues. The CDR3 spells CASSTRETSGTDTQYF. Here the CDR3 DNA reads TGTGCCAGCAGTACCCGGGAGACTAGCGGCACAGATACGCAGTATTTT.

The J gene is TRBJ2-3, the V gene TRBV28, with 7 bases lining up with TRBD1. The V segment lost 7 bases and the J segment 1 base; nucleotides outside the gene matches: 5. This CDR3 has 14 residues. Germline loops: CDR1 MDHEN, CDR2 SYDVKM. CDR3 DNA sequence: TGTGCCAGCATCGAGGGGGCCCGCACAGATACGCAGTATTTT. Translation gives CASIEGARTDTQYF.

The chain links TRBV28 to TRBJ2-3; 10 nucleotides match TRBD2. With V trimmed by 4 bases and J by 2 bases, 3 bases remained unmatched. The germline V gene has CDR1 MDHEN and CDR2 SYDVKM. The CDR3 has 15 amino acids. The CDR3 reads CASSSAGGPTDTQYF. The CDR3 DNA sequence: TGTGCCAGCAGTTCAGCGGGAGGGCCCACAGATACGCAGTATTTT.

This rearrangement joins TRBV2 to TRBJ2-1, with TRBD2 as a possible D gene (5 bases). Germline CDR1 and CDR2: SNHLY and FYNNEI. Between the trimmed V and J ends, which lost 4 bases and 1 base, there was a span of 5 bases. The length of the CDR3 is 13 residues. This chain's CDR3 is CASSGTSYNEQFF. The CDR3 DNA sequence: TGTGCCAGCAGTGGGACTTCCTACAATGAGCAGTTCTTC.